One and the same sample provided the 21 T cell receptor beta chains below, sequenced in a study of CXCR3-negative and CXCR3-positive naive CD8 T cells. TRB cDNA libraries were made by UMI-labeled 5' RACE. Following a re-call of the 5' RACE reads, TCRdb has one entry per CDR3 protein and lacks DNA. Recorded for this sample: some 130,000 distinct CDR3 sequences. What these receptors recognize is not known. Study-wide points: Naive cells with CXCR3 showed TRB CDR3s that were more hydrophobic than those in CXCR3-negative naive cells.

The specimen sequenced was naive CXCR3+ CD8+ T cells from blood. Indicated subset: CD45RO-CCR7+CD27+CD95- naive CD8+ T cells expressing CXCR3 (TNR3+). The receptors originated from a human donor in good health. Some clones in this sample may be carry-over from other donors' samples.

The genes are TRBV12-3 or TRBV12-4 and TRBJ1-2; TCRdb designates TRBD1, a call that cannot be tested without DNA. This CDR3 spans 14 amino acids. The CDR3 sequence: CASRDRDLGYGYTF.

The chain couples TRBV29-1 to TRBJ2-2; TCRdb indicates TRBD1, and absent DNA this call remains unverified. The CDR3 is 16 amino acids. Looked up from germline, CDR1 is SQVTM and CDR2 is ANQGSEA. CDR3 amino acids: CSVVRAEGQGVGELFF.

The V call is TRBV7-9, the J call TRBJ2-7; TCRdb's D call, TRBD2, is unchecked because there is no DNA. The CDR3 spans 18 residues. The germline gives CDR1 SEHNR, CDR2 FQNEAQ (reference sequence). CDR3 sequence reads: CASSTTALQTIHSYEQYF.

V gene TRBV29-1 combines with J gene TRBJ1-2; the D call of TRBD1 rests on TCRdb alone, since no DNA is present to check it. CDR1 SQVTM and CDR2 ANQGSEA come from the germline V gene. CDR3 length: 12 amino acids. The chain's CDR3 is CSVRQGSYGYTF.

The chain couples TRBV5-6 to TRBJ2-7; the TCRdb D gene call, TRBD1, has no DNA to confirm it. Germline V gene sequence: CDR1 SGHDT, CDR2 YYEEEE. This CDR3 has 15 residues. The CDR3 here is CASSLGDRGSYEQYF.

The chain employs TRBV7-2 and TRBJ2-1; TCRdb's D gene call, TRBD1, goes unchecked for lack of DNA. Germline V gene data show CDR1 as SGHTA and CDR2 as FQGNSA. The CDR3 loop spans 16 amino acids. CDR3 loop: CASSLVSGVLLYEQFF.

This chain uses TRBV6-2 or TRBV6-3 with TRBJ2-2. The CDR3 is 14 amino acids. Per germline, CDR1 MNHEY and CDR2 SVGEGT. The CDR3 reads CASSYQENTGELFF.

The gene calls are TRBV6-2 or TRBV6-3 and TRBJ2-1. Looked up from germline, CDR1 is MNHEY and CDR2 is SVGEGT. CDR3 length: 13 amino acids. This CDR3 reads CASSFGPNNEQFF.

The chain combines TRBV25-1 with TRBJ2-7; with no DNA, the TCRdb D assignment of TRBD1 cannot be verified. In germline, CDR1 is MGHDK, CDR2 SYGVNS. The CDR3 covers 14 residues. The CDR3 reads CASRRTGIPYEQYF.

The chain combines TRBV6-6 with TRBJ1-5. Germline V gives CDR1 MNHNY, CDR2 SVGAGI (reference sequence). This CDR3 spans 14 amino acids. The CDR3 here is CASTKGQNNQPQHF.

The rearrangement joins TRBV10-3 to TRBJ2-7; as DNA is missing, the TRBD1 call by TCRdb cannot be tested. This CDR3 region has 16 residues. Germline V gene sequence: CDR1 ENHRY, CDR2 SYGVKD. The CDR3 loop is CAISDPQGVTTYEQYF.

The chain links TRBV29-1 to TRBJ1-2; TCRdb's D call of TRBD1 is untestable without DNA. Per the germline V gene, CDR1 is SQVTM and CDR2 is ANQGSEA. The CDR3 has 16 residues. CDR3 amino acids: CSVLGRDRADYYGYTF.

The rearrangement joins TRBV9 to TRBJ2-2. This CDR3 is 15 amino acids long. Germline CDR1 and CDR2: SGDLS and YYNGEE. CDR3 region: CASSVESVPVGELFF.

V and J are TRBV7-9 and TRBJ2-1; TCRdb's D call of TRBD2 is untestable without DNA. Germline assignment: CDR1 SEHNR and CDR2 FQNEAQ (reference sequence). This CDR3 spans 14 amino acids. The CDR3 sequence: CASSSSTSGNEQFF.

The rearrangement uses TRBV5-6 and TRBJ2-2; the TRBD2 assignment by TCRdb is unverifiable without DNA. The CDR3 has 17 amino acids. CDR1 and CDR2 (germline): SGHDT, YYEEEE. The CDR3 region is CASRLGTSGENTGELFF.

The rearrangement links TRBV28 to TRBJ2-7. Germline V gene sequence: CDR1 MDHEN, CDR2 SYDVKM. This CDR3 comprises 13 residues. The CDR3 region is CASRRTSSYEQYF.

The rearrangement uses TRBV30 and TRBJ2-1. The germline V gene has CDR1 GTSNPN and CDR2 SVGIG (reference sequence). CDR3 length equals 11 residues. CDR3: CAWTEYNEQFF.

The chain joins TRBV29-1 to TRBJ1-1; the D call of TRBD1 rests on TCRdb alone, since no DNA is present to check it. CDR3 length: 12 amino acids. The germline CDR1 and CDR2 sequences are SQVTM and ANQGSEA. The CDR3 spells CSVLSGGGEAFF.

The V and J genes are TRBV9 and TRBJ1-1; the TCRdb D gene call, TRBD1, has no DNA to confirm it. CDR1 SGDLS and CDR2 YYNGEE come from the germline V gene. CDR3 length equals 15 residues. Here the CDR3 reads CASSAPGPGATEAFF.

The V call is TRBV27, the J call TRBJ2-7; the TCRdb D gene call, TRBD1, has no DNA to confirm it. Germline values: CDR1 MNHEY, CDR2 SMNVEV (reference sequence). This CDR3 is 14 amino acids long. CDR3 sequence reads: CASSSPDVNYEQYF.

The chain couples TRBV29-1 to TRBJ2-1; the D gene TCRdb calls, TRBD1, cannot be checked with no DNA. Per germline, CDR1 SQVTM and CDR2 ANQGSEA. The length of the CDR3 is 13 residues. The CDR3 protein is CSVEVPTSNEQFF.